These 10 T cell receptor beta chains were sequenced from one sample in a study of blood T cell repertoires in COVID-19. Sequencing used immunoSEQ multiplex PCR; TCRdb keeps in-frame clones, though not all of them. This repertoire shows 120,000 to 150,000 clones, 75% to 85% found once; its top ten account for 4.2%. What was sequenced was peripheral blood. The receptors stem from a man between 60 and 75 years old with acute or convalescent COVID-19.

The gene calls are TRBV19 and TRBJ2-7; 8 bases line up with TRBD1. Germline lookup yields CDR1 LNHDA and CDR2 SQIVND (reference sequence). The CDR3 runs 14 residues. The junction had 7 bases not matched to a gene; V was cut back by 5 bases and J by 4 bases. In DNA form, the CDR3 reads TGTGCCAGTAGTCTCCAGGGGGCGCGTTACGAGCAGTACTTC. Translation gives CASSLQGARYEQYF.

This chain joins TRBV30 and TRBJ2-2, with D possibly matching TRBD1 (5 bases). The CDR3 has 13 residues. V lost 0 bases to trimming and J lost 7 bases, with 9 bases between them. Looked up from germline, CDR1 is GTSNPN and CDR2 is SVGIG (reference sequence). CDR3 residues: CAWSVGVVGELFF. In DNA, the CDR3 is TGTGCCTGGAGTGTAGGGGTAGTCGGGGAGCTGTTTTTT. Based on the CDR3 plus reference TRBV30 and TRBJ2-2, the full variable domain is SQTIHQWPATLVQPVGSPLSLECTVEGTSNPNLYWYRQAAGRGLQLLFYSVGIGQISSEVPQNLSASRPQDRQFILSSKKLLLSDSGFYLCAWSVGVVGELFFGEGSRLTVL.

This clone was detected only a few times. This rearrangement joins TRBV27 to TRBJ2-7, with 11 nucleotides matching TRBD1. V trimming: 2 bases; J trimming: 5 bases; junction bases outside the gene matches: 2. The CDR3 is 14 residues long. Germline V gene data show CDR1 as MNHEY and CDR2 as SMNVEV (reference sequence). CDR3 in amino acids: CASSLGTGGHEQYF. In nucleotides, the CDR3 is TGTGCCAGCAGTTTAGGGACAGGGGGACACGAGCAGTACTTC.

The chain recombines TRBV18 with TRBJ2-7; maybe TRBD2 (7 bases). The germline CDR1 and CDR2 sequences are KGHSH and LQKENI. With 0 bases removed from V and 4 bases from J, the gap between germline ends came to 10 bases. The CDR3 totals 14 residues. This CDR3 is CASSPPAGQYEQYF. The DNA of the CDR3 is TGTGCCAGCTCACCACCAGCGGGACAATACGAGCAGTACTTC. The full variable domain, its missing parts supplied by reference TRBV18 and TRBJ2-7, is NAGVMQNPRHLVRRRGQEARLRCSPMKGHSHVYWYRQLPEEGLKFMVYLQKENIIDESGMPKERFSAEFPKEGPSILRIQQVVRGDSAAYFCASSPPAGQYEQYFGPGTRLTVT.

The chain links TRBV12-3 or TRBV12-4 to TRBJ1-2; D is undetermined. Trimming removed 5 bases at V and 9 bases at J, with 16 bases between. The CDR3 spans 13 residues. CDR3 sequence reads: CASSPSGLQRYTF. The CDR3 nucleotides read TGTGCCAGCAGTCCATCGGGTCTGCAGCGCTACACCTTC.

This sequence joins TRBV19 and TRBJ2-5, with D hard to call. The CDR3 sequence is 14 residues long. Between the trimmed V and J ends, which lost 3 bases and 4 bases, there was a span of 12 bases. Germline values: CDR1 LNHDA, CDR2 SQIVND (reference sequence). CDR3 residues: CASSIPGSAETQYF. DNA of the CDR3: TGTGCCAGTAGTATTCCCGGGTCCGCAGAGACCCAGTACTTC.

This rearrangement joins TRBV28 to TRBJ1-5; no reliable D call. Germline V CDR1 and CDR2: MDHEN, SYDVKM. V lost 2 bases and J 7 bases, leaving 12 bases between the germline ends. This CDR3 spans 14 amino acids. For the CDR3, the DNA is TGTGCCAGCAGTTTACCGGGAGCTGGGCAGCCCCAGCATTTT. Its protein product is CASSLPGAGQPQHF.

This chain uses TRBV12-3 or TRBV12-4 with TRBJ1-1; the D gene is possibly TRBD1 (6 bases). V lost 6 bases and J lost 7, with 12 bases in between. CDR3 size: 12 residues. DNA for the CDR3: TGTGCCAGCAGACCAGGGGCCGGTGAAGCTTTCTTT. Translation gives CASRPGAGEAFF.

The table lists this clone with a few counts. This chain connects TRBV7-3 to TRBJ2-1; D might be TRBD1 (6 bases). Per the germline V gene, CDR1 is SGHTA and CDR2 is FQGTGA. Trimming took off 0 bases at V and 6 bases at J, with 9 bases between the two ends. CDR3 length equals 14 residues. The CDR3 loop is CASSLTSGANEQFF. Here the CDR3 DNA reads TGTGCCAGCAGCTTAACGTCAGGGGCCAATGAGCAGTTCTTC.

The chain uses TRBV2 and TRBJ2-5, with a tentative D call TRBD1 (6 bases). Per the germline V gene, CDR1 is SNHLY and CDR2 is FYNNEI. This CDR3 is 13 amino acids long. With 4 bases removed from V and 5 bases from J, the gap between germline ends came to 11 bases. CDR3 sequence reads: CASSGWGRETQYF. CDR3 DNA: TGTGCCAGCAGTGGTTGGGGGCGGGAGACCCAGTACTTC.